This passage covers 24 T cell receptor beta chains from one sample sequenced in a study of blood T cell repertoires in COVID-19. Method: immunoSEQ multiplex PCR; TCRdb's copy keeps in-frame clones and lacks some. This table holds some 150,000 clones, 70% to 90% found once. Sample: peripheral blood. The receptors stem from a woman in her fifties or sixties with COVID-19, enrolled during active disease.

The rearrangement links TRBV19 to TRBJ2-1; 13 nucleotides line up with TRBD2. The CDR3 sequence is 13 residues long. Trimming removed 3 bases from V and 10 bases from J; junction bases left unmatched: 0. Germline assignment: CDR1 LNHDA and CDR2 SQIVND (reference sequence). The CDR3 coding sequence is TGTGCCAGTAGTATGGGACTAGCGGGGGAGCAGTTCTTC. Protein: CASSMGLAGEQFF.

J is TRBJ2-7 and V is TRBV11-1, with 9 positions matching TRBD1. CDR3 length: 15 residues. With V trimmed by 4 bases and J by 6 bases, 10 bases remained unmatched. Germline loops: CDR1 SGHAT, CDR2 FQDESV (reference sequence). The CDR3 sequence: CASSSRGQGSLEQYF. DNA of the CDR3: TGTGCCAGCAGCTCCCGGGGACAGGGATCTCTCGAGCAGTACTTC.

V usage is TRBV27 and J usage is TRBJ2-1; D may be TRBD1 (5 bases). V lost 4 bases and J 0 bases, leaving 16 bases between the germline ends. The CDR3 spans 17 residues. Germline loops: CDR1 MNHEY, CDR2 SMNVEV (reference sequence). This CDR3 is CASSYRTGASSYNEQFF. The CDR3 DNA follows: TGTGCCAGCAGTTATCGCACAGGAGCCAGCTCCTACAATGAGCAGTTCTTC.

The chain recombines TRBV7-9 with TRBJ1-2; TRBD1 is a possible D gene (5 bases). The V gene lost 5 bases and the J gene lost 2 bases, with 18 bases spanning the gap. This CDR3 is built from 16 residues. Looked up from germline, CDR1 is SEHNR and CDR2 is FQNEAQ (reference sequence). DNA for the CDR3: TGTGCCAGCAGCGCCCGGGGGAATAACAGAAACTATGGCTACACCTTC. This encodes CASSARGNNRNYGYTF.

This clone was recorded once. The junction departs from the called germline gene at one end, perhaps through a read error. The chain recombines TRBV3-1 (or the pseudogene TRBV3-2) with TRBJ1-1; perhaps TRBD1 as D (6 bases). The CDR3 runs to 16 residues. Germline values: CDR1 LGHDT, CDR2 YNNKEL (reference sequence). The CDR3 region is CASSQDRGGFFTGAFF. CDR3 nucleotide sequence: TGTGCCAGCAGCCAAGATCGAGGGGGATTTTTTACTGGAGCTTTCTTT.

This clone came up a few times. CDR3 sequence: CASSPTGPGTGELFF. The CDR3 nucleotides are TGTGCCAGCTCACCGACAGGGCCGGGCACCGGGGAGCTGTTTTTT. The rearrangement uses TRBV18 and TRBJ2-2, with 7 bases identical to TRBD1. After removal of 3 bases from V and 4 bases from J, the junction contained 5 bases not matched to a gene. The CDR3 covers 15 residues. The germline V gene encodes CDR1 KGHSH and CDR2 LQKENI.

The J gene is TRBJ1-5, the V gene TRBV2, with D maybe TRBD1 (5 bases). Trimming removed 4 bases at V and 7 bases at J, with 14 bases between. The CDR3 is made up of 14 amino acids. CDR1 is SNHLY, CDR2 FYNNEI, per germline. CDR3 sequence: CASSVQGLQQPQHF. The CDR3, as DNA: TGTGCCAGCAGTGTCCAGGGTTTACAGCAGCCCCAGCATTTT.

V usage is TRBV6-6 and J usage is TRBJ1-1, with 7 bases aligning to TRBD1. This CDR3 has 14 amino acids. Germline CDR1 MNHNY, CDR2 SVGAGI (reference sequence). V was pared by 6 bases and J by 1 base, with 5 bases of the junction left unmatched. DNA for the CDR3: TGTGCCAGCAGCCGGGGACAGCCGAACACTGAAGCTTTCTTT. Amino acid sequence: CASSRGQPNTEAFF.

The chain uses TRBV5-3 and TRBJ2-3; D gene uncertain. Being an ORF, TRBV5-3 has a function that is uncertain. V lost 2 bases and J lost 3, with 4 bases in between. CDR3 length: 12 amino acids. The CDR3: CARSFYTDTQYF. The CDR3 nucleotides read TGTGCCAGAAGCTTTTATACAGATACGCAGTATTTT.

The chain carries TRBV2 and TRBJ1-6; D not resolved. The CDR3 length is 15 residues. CDR1 SNHLY and CDR2 FYNNEI come from the germline V gene. V gave up 8 bases and J gave up 7 bases, with 18 bases separating them. The CDR3 DNA reads TGTGCCAGCTCCCCGGAGGGCCCAAAGAATTCACCCCTCCACTTT. Protein product: CASSPEGPKNSPLHF.

This clone came up once. The gene calls are TRBV7-7 and TRBJ2-3; maybe TRBD2 (7 bases). This CDR3 has 17 amino acids. The germline V and J ends were trimmed by 4 bases and 6 bases, with 23 bases remaining between them. The germline V gene has CDR1 SSHAT and CDR2 FNYEAQ (reference sequence). CDR3 sequence: CASSSSMLPGGEDTQYF. DNA for the CDR3: TGTGCCAGCAGCTCCTCGATGCTTCCGGGGGGCGAGGATACGCAGTATTTT.

The chain has TRBV27 and TRBJ2-6; possible D gene TRBD2, 5 bases. V was cut by 1 base and J by 4 bases, with 11 bases left in between. The CDR3 runs 16 residues. Germline V CDR1 and CDR2: MNHEY, SMNVEV (reference sequence). CDR3 nucleotide sequence: TGTGCCAGCAGTTTATTTTTCGGGGTCGGGGCCAACGTCCTGACTTTC. Translating gives CASSLFFGVGANVLTF.

The gene calls are TRBV6-6 and TRBJ2-2, with 8 bases identical to TRBD2. CDR1 MNHNY and CDR2 SVGAGI come from the germline V gene (reference sequence). The V gene end was trimmed by 5 bases and the J gene end by 5 bases; junction bases not matched to a gene: 16. This CDR3 region has 18 residues. The CDR3 spells CASSPREGAAGGTGELFF. The CDR3 DNA reads TGTGCCAGCAGTCCCCGGGAGGGTGCGGCCGGAGGGACCGGGGAGCTGTTTTTT.

Only a few counts were recorded for this clone. CDR3: CASSEGDNSPLHF. The CDR3 DNA reads TGTGCCAGCAGTGAAGGGGATAATTCACCCCTCCACTTT. V gene TRBV6-4 combines with J gene TRBJ1-6, with D perhaps TRBD1 (5 bases). The CDR3 has 13 amino acids. V dropped 3 bases and J dropped 5 bases, with 5 bases sitting between them. Germline-derived CDR1 and CDR2 are MRHNA and SNTAGT.

This chain links TRBV3-1 (or the pseudogene TRBV3-2) with TRBJ2-3, with 10 bases matching TRBD2. This CDR3 comprises 16 residues. The germline gives CDR1 LGHDT, CDR2 YNNKEL (reference sequence). Trimming cost V 4 bases and J 5 bases; bases outside gene matches: 9. The CDR3 loop reads CASSLSGTSDGDTQYF. CDR3 sequence (DNA): TGTGCCAGCAGCCTTTCCGGGACTAGCGACGGAGATACGCAGTATTTT.

The CDR3 DNA is TGTGCCAGCAGTTCCCCGACTAGCGGCTCCTACGAGCAGTACTTC. Amino acid sequence: CASSSPTSGSYEQYF. The chain is built from TRBV6-5 and TRBJ2-7; TRBD2 matches at 9 bases. V dropped 4 bases and J dropped 0; count of bases not matched to a gene: 4. The CDR3 spans 15 residues. Germline V gene lookup returns CDR1 MNHEY and CDR2 SVGAGI.

V is TRBV4-1 and J is TRBJ1-1, with D maybe TRBD1 (6 bases). Germline loops: CDR1 MGHRA, CDR2 YSYEKL. Trimming took 0 bases from V and 1 from J, leaving 12 bases between them. This CDR3 spans 16 amino acids. The DNA for the CDR3 is TGCGCCAGCAGCCAAGAGGGACACCTTAAGAACACTGAAGCTTTCTTT. Amino acids: CASSQEGHLKNTEAFF.

This clone was detected a few times. DNA of the CDR3: TGTGCCAGCAGCCTACTAGGACAGTACTATGGCTACACCTTC. This encodes CASSLLGQYYGYTF. The gene calls are TRBV5-5 and TRBJ1-2, with D tentatively TRBD1 (6 bases). The germline V gene has CDR1 SGHKS and CDR2 YYEKEE (reference sequence). This CDR3 is built from 14 residues. V was cut by 4 bases and J by 3 bases, with 13 bases left in between.

The V and J genes are TRBV6-5 and TRBJ1-5, with a tentative D call TRBD1 (5 bases). CDR1 and CDR2 from the germline V gene are MNHEY and SVGAGI. V was trimmed by 6 bases and J by 1 base, leaving 10 bases between them. The CDR3 totals 14 residues. In nucleotides, the CDR3 is TGTGCCAGCAGACTGACAGTCAGCAATCAGCCCCAGCATTTT. It specifies CASRLTVSNQPQHF.

The rearrangement uses TRBV10-3 and TRBJ2-7; tentatively, D is TRBD1 (5 bases). Per the germline V gene, CDR1 is ENHRY and CDR2 is SYGVKD. The V end lost 3 bases, the J end lost 4 bases, and 10 bases lay between the germline ends. CDR3 length: 13 amino acids. In DNA, the CDR3 is TGTGCCATCAGTGACAGGCCAGGGTACGAGCAGTACTTC. It specifies CAISDRPGYEQYF.

The rearrangement joins TRBV9 to TRBJ1-2; D is uncertain. V was clipped by 0 bases and J by 4 bases, with 7 bases between them. The CDR3 is 13 residues long. The V gene's germline CDR1 is SGDLS and CDR2 YYNGEE. The CDR3 region is CASSVGHFYGYTF. CDR3 sequence (DNA): TGTGCCAGCAGCGTAGGACATTTCTATGGCTACACCTTC.

The chain links TRBV6-1 to TRBJ1-3; TRBD1 matches 11 bases. The J segment lost 3 bases and the V segment lost 3 bases, leaving 1 base of the junction unmatched. CDR1 MNHNS and CDR2 SASEGT come from the germline V gene. This CDR3 region has 15 residues. The CDR3 nucleotides read TGTGCCAGCAGTGAGGGACAGGGGGATGGAAACACCATATATTTT. Translating it yields CASSEGQGDGNTIYF.

The count of this clone is one. This rearrangement joins TRBV11-2 to TRBJ1-1, with 12 bases that match TRBD1. CDR1 SGHAT and CDR2 FQNNGV come from the germline V gene. There are 15 residues in the CDR3. Trimming removed 5 bases from V and 2 bases from J; junction bases left unmatched: 3. CDR3 in amino acids: CASSMGQGANTEAFF. The CDR3, as DNA: TGTGCCAGCAGCATGGGACAGGGGGCCAACACTGAAGCTTTCTTT.

The chain links TRBV19 to TRBJ1-1; possibly TRBD1 for D (6 bases). The germline gives CDR1 LNHDA, CDR2 SQIVND (reference sequence). This CDR3 comprises 15 residues. V was clipped by 4 bases and J by 0 bases, with 12 bases between them. The CDR3 nucleotides are TGTGCCAGTAGTAGGGGGGGCCTCATGAACACTGAAGCTTTCTTT. Amino acid sequence: CASSRGGLMNTEAFF. The full variable domain, in which reference TRBV19 and TRBJ1-1 provide the parts outside the CDR3, is DGGITQSPKYLFRKEGQNVTLSCEQNLNHDAMYWYRQDPGQGLRLIYYSQIVNDFQKGDIAEGYSVSREKKESFPLTVTSAQKNPTAFYLCASSRGGLMNTEAFFGQGTRLTVV.